This T cell receptor beta chain was recorded in a study of blood T cell repertoires in COVID-19. Germline lookup yields CDR1 SEHNR and CDR2 FQNEAQ (reference sequence). The CDR3 covers 15 residues. Trimming removed 0 bases from V and 7 bases from J, with 12 bases in between. Profiling relied on immunoSEQ multiplex PCR, and the TCRdb table lists in-frame clones only, not all of them. This sample has approximately 190,000 clones, with 86% found just once. The clonotype originates from a woman in her 40s in a cohort exposed to, infected with or recovered from COVID-19 (not recorded which). Specimen: PBMCs or T cells enriched from blood (not recorded which). The gene calls are TRBV7-9 and TRBJ2-2; D possibly corresponds to TRBD2 (6 bases). In DNA form, the CDR3 reads TGTGCCAGCAGCTTAGCCCCGACGGGGGTCGGGGAGCTGTTTTTT. Translation gives CASSLAPTGVGELFF.